This entry describes one T cell receptor (beta chain). Its target is not known. A multiplex PCR was run with 60 Vbeta primers and 13 Jbeta primers. Libraries were prepared by immunoSEQ multiplex PCR; TCRdb keeps only in-frame clonotypes and omits some of them. The table records tens of thousands of clones, around 81% of them present only once. The source of the sample is a study of cytomegalovirus exposure and HLA in healthy donors. Findings and limits, study-wide: Rarity held for most TCR sequences, but there were some public TCRs that occurred in many donors. The investigators catalogued 150 to 200 TCR beta chains as cytomegalovirus-associated. As was reported, the HLA-A and HLA-B alleles of most subjects were accurately predicted from TCR beta sequences.

Healthy donors of bone marrow made up the group. The germline CDR1 and CDR2 sequences are SQVTM and ANQGSEA. V shed 3 bases and J shed 2 bases, with 12 bases lying between them. The CDR3 extends over 14 amino acids. This TCR was recovered from a man aged 45 to 65 in good health and CMV-seronegative. The chain has TRBV29-1 and TRBJ2-3; D may be TRBD2 (6 bases). The material sequenced was PBMCs. The CDR3 loop is CSVEDSGYTDTQYF. The CDR3 DNA reads as TGCAGCGTTGAGGATAGCGGATACACAGATACGCAGTATTTT.